This record looks at one T cell receptor (beta chain) sequence and its context. This sample is drawn from a study of blood T cell repertoires in COVID-19. Study overall: Donors in the United States, Italy and Spain gave samples during acute or convalescent COVID-19. PBMCs, B-cell-depleted T cells, or T cells provided the cDNA or gDNA that made up the material.

In the authors' workflow: The authors estimated nucleated cell counts from reference gene primer amplification. Only in-frame clones appear in the TCRdb table, and some are missing; sequencing was by immunoSEQ multiplex PCR. The DNA gave D and trimming, while V, J and clone size come from that table. This table holds 220,000 or so clones, about 81% found once. Followed over time, Seattle patients had been enrolled while infection was active. This CDR3 comprises 13 residues. V gene TRBV21-1 combines with J gene TRBJ1-1. TRBV21-1 is a pseudogene. The TCR comes from a woman at least 80 years old with COVID-19, enrolled during active disease. Sample: peripheral blood. CDR3 sequence: CASSNPGGTEAFF. For the CDR3, the DNA is TGTGCCAGCAGCAACCCCGGGGGCACTGAAGCTTTCTTT.